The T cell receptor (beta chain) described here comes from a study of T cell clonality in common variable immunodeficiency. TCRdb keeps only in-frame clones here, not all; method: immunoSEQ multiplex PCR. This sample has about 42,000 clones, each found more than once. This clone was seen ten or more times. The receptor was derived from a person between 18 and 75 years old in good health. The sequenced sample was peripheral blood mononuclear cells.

The DNA read from the CDR3 is TGTGCCATCAGAGGAGACAGGAATAACTACGAG. As protein: CAIRGDRNNYE. The complete CDR3 sequence is CAIRGDRNNYEQYF. The rearrangement links TRBV10-3 to TRBJ2-7; a possible D gene is TRBD1 (6 bases). Sequencing ends 3 residues short of the CDR3 end; the germline J gene provides the rest. The V end lost 6 bases, the J end lost 3 bases, and 15 bases lay between the germline ends. Germline lookup yields CDR1 ENHRY and CDR2 SYGVKD. The CDR3 extends over 14 amino acids.